This TCR beta chain derives from a study of T-cell memory formation after mild COVID-19 (dated by TCRdb to the early 2020s). Broadly, across the study: Most TCR sequence clusters were specific to one of the two donors. T-cell clones expanding and contracting after mild COVID-19 in two donors were tracked by longitudinal TCRalpha and TCRbeta repertoire sequencing. Two young, previously healthy adult volunteers made up the cohort, one male and one female.

From cysteine to phenylalanine, the CDR3 is 12 amino acids long. The DNA shown is the 36-base CDR3, in frame from base 1. V loses 0 bases of germline sequence and J loses 1 base, and the interval between the two ends is 4 bases. CDR1 and CDR2 are drawn from the germline V gene: SQVTM, ANQGSEA. This clonotype was seen only a few times. Which antigen it targets is not known. Nothing much larger sits one base from this clone, and base qualities are not available. General study outcomes and caveats: Contracting CD4+ clones appeared mostly in the CM and EM memory subsets, whereas CD8+ clones were enriched in EMRA. The detection of some responding clones in pre-infection memory suggests that pre-existing cross-reactive memory T cells joined the SARS-CoV-2 response. The second-wave clones that peaked on day 37 were not confirmed to be SARS-CoV-2 specific. Clones that contracted from day 15 to 85 showed balanced CD4/CD8 phenotypes, whereas a second wave of clones that expanded from day 15 to 37 leaned towards CD4+. The study covered only a couple of mild cases, and larger cohorts including severe cases with pre-infection samples were considered necessary.

PBMCs were isolated by Ficoll-Paque density gradient centrifugation. TCRdb lists the instrument as Illumina NovaSeq 6000. TCRalpha and TCRbeta cDNA libraries were constructed by 5'RACE with constant-segment primers, with sample barcodes and unique molecular identifiers being introduced. Trizol reagent was used to extract RNA from every sample. Amplification of the libraries took two PCR steps, and the second step added a second sample barcode plus Illumina TruSeq adapters. Libraries were sequenced on an Illumina NovaSeq with 2 x 150 bp paired-end reads. From the authors' description of their analysis: The reads were demultiplexed and collapsed into UMI-guided consensus sequences using migec v1.2.7. Using mixcr v2.1.11, UMI consensuses were aligned to TRA and TRB V and J templates and then assembled into clonotypes. Expanded or contracted clonotypes were those called significant by both edgeR and NoisET, with noise models trained on biological replicates. edgeR calls used a false discovery rate-adjusted p below 0.01 and a log2 fold-change threshold of 1. PCA with hierarchical clustering of max-normalized trajectories of the 1000 most abundant clonotypes was used as exploratory dynamics analysis. Separately sequenced CD4+ and CD8+ repertoires were used to assign a CD4 or CD8 phenotype to each responding clone. TCRdb took the public reads, trimmed them with fastp at Q25, ran MiXCR for clone calling and kept in-frame beta chains. Identical CDR3 protein sequences are pooled into one entry, listed with their most common genes and DNA. TCRdb assigned the V and J calls; the authors' analysis was not used. This sample has approximately 82,000 distinct CDR3 sequences in its table, and 9.5% to 15% of those were observed once. The top ten clones comprise approximately 41% of the sample.

In this chain, TRBV29-1 is recombined with TRBJ2-7, with the D gene not confidently named. The source material was PBMCs or a T cell subset sorted from them (not recorded which). The sequence was collected from a man younger than 35 who had mild COVID-19 (a few samples of this study predate the infection). The sample titles of this study are shuffled in the database, so cell type and time point are left out; the donor was told from shared clones. The CDR3 has the sequence CSVEEGSYEQYF. The sequenced DNA: TGCAGCGTTGAAGAAGGTTCCTACGAGCAGTACTTC.